This entry lists 12 T cell receptor beta chains sequenced from one sample in a study of control samples from healthy donors and cancer patients. Clones were sequenced by immunoSEQ multiplex PCR, and TCRdb holds only the in-frame ones, with some missing. In the table there are tens of thousands of clones, roughly 90% of which are singletons. The specimen sequenced was PBMCs. Receptors were obtained from a woman aged 40 to 50 with head and neck cancer.

The rearrangement joins TRBV3-1 (or the pseudogene TRBV3-2) to TRBJ1-4; D is unresolved. The CDR3 loop spans 19 amino acids. Trimming pared 0 bases from V and 5 bases from J, leaving 22 bases between. The germline V gene has CDR1 LGHDT and CDR2 YNNKEL (reference sequence). DNA of the CDR3: TGTGCCAGCAGCCAAGATACCCGGCGCGTCGGTGGGTCAAATGAAAAACTGTTTTTT. Amino acid sequence: CASSQDTRRVGGSNEKLFF.

Only one count was recorded for this clone. The chain employs TRBV30 and TRBJ2-5; D might be TRBD1 (6 bases). Germline V gene lookup returns CDR1 GTSNPN and CDR2 SVGIG (reference sequence). V lost 5 bases and J 5 bases, leaving 15 bases between the germline ends. The CDR3 runs 13 residues. This CDR3 is CAWGPSRGETQYF. DNA for the CDR3: TGTGCCTGGGGCCCCTCGAGGGGGGAGACCCAGTACTTC.

This clone was seen once. V gene TRBV13 combines with J gene TRBJ2-1; 7 bases fit TRBD2. Germline loops: CDR1 PRHDT, CDR2 FYEKMQ (reference sequence). The junction had 9 bases not matched to a gene; V was cut back by 1 base and J by 6 bases. The CDR3 totals 16 residues. As DNA, the CDR3 is TGTGCCAGCAGCTTAGAGGGGAGGGCGAGGGGCAATGAGCAGTTCTTC. This encodes CASSLEGRARGNEQFF.

V is TRBV6-5 and J is TRBJ1-1, with unresolved D. The germline CDR1 and CDR2 sequences are MNHEY and SVGAGI. This CDR3 is built from 13 residues. V was cut by 7 bases and J by 5 bases, with 14 bases left in between. CDR3 sequence reads: CASTLHPQTEAFF. The CDR3 DNA reads as TGTGCCAGCACCCTGCACCCCCAGACTGAAGCTTTCTTT.

The rearrangement joins TRBV6-4 to TRBJ2-2, with D tentatively TRBD1 or TRBD2 (5 bases each). The germline gives CDR1 MRHNA, CDR2 SNTAGT. V was pared by 5 bases and J by 3 bases, with 16 bases between. The CDR3 length is 16 residues. The CDR3 DNA reads as TGTGCCAGCAGTCCCGGTTGGGGACGGGACACCGGGGAGCTGTTTTTT. Amino acids: CASSPGWGRDTGELFF.

This sequence joins TRBV6-5 and TRBJ1-4; 7 bases fit TRBD1. The CDR3 is 16 residues long. V lost 0 bases and J lost 4; bases outside the gene matches: 5. CDR1 and CDR2 from the germline V gene are MNHEY and SVGAGI. CDR3 sequence (DNA): TGTGCCAGCAGTTACTCATGGAGGGGGCTTAATGAAAAACTGTTTTTT. Translation: CASSYSWRGLNEKLFF.

The V gene is TRBV18, the J gene TRBJ2-5, with D perhaps given as TRBD1 or TRBD2 (5 bases each). Germline V CDR1 and CDR2: KGHSH, LQKENI. V was cut by 4 bases and J by 1 base, with 13 bases left in between. CDR3 length: 15 amino acids. The CDR3 DNA reads as TGTGCCAGCTCACTAGGTCGAGGGGCCCAAGAGACCCAGTACTTC. Protein sequence: CASSLGRGAQETQYF.

The V and J genes are TRBV11-2 and TRBJ2-7; 11 nucleotides align to TRBD2. V lost 3 bases to trimming and J lost 2 bases; unmatched junction nucleotides: 3. CDR3 size: 15 residues. Looked up from germline, CDR1 is SGHAT and CDR2 is FQNNGV. The chain's CDR3 is CASSFGTSGTYEQYF. DNA of the CDR3: TGTGCCAGCAGCTTCGGGACTAGCGGAACCTACGAGCAGTACTTC.

This clone came up once. The chain combines TRBV3-1 (or the pseudogene TRBV3-2) with TRBJ2-5; unclear D gene. V lost 9 bases, J lost 3 bases, and 5 bases lay in between. The CDR3 length is 10 residues. Germline V CDR1 and CDR2: LGHDT, YNNKEL (reference sequence). The CDR3 DNA sequence: TGTGCCAGTTACAAAGAGACCCAGTACTTC. Translation: CASYKETQYF.

The chain joins TRBV6-5 to TRBJ1-5, with TRBD1 matching over 7 bases. CDR3 size: 13 residues. Germline CDR1 reads MNHEY; CDR2 reads SVGAGI. Germline trimming cut 9 bases from V and 5 bases from J; bases unmatched to any gene: 7. The CDR3 sequence: CASTRGRDQPQHF. In DNA, the CDR3 is TGTGCCAGTACTAGGGGGCGCGATCAGCCCCAGCATTTT.

This chain connects TRBV5-4 to TRBJ2-2; 8 positions match TRBD1. The CDR3 totals 17 residues. Germline V CDR1 and CDR2: SGHNT, YYREEE (reference sequence). After removal of 4 bases from V and 4 bases from J, the junction contained 12 bases not matched to a gene. The CDR3 reads CASSRDRGLGGTGELFF. The CDR3 DNA is TGTGCCAGCAGCCGTGACAGGGGATTGGGAGGCACCGGGGAGCTGTTTTTT.

This clone was found once. The chain couples TRBV4-1 to TRBJ2-3, with D perhaps matching TRBD1 or TRBD2 (6 bases each). V dropped 4 bases and J dropped 5 bases, with 10 bases sitting between them. CDR1 and CDR2 from the germline V gene are MGHRA and YSYEKL. CDR3 size: 13 residues. The CDR3 reads CASSRGGQDTQYF. CDR3 sequence (DNA): TGCGCCAGCAGCCGAGGGGGGCAAGATACGCAGTATTTT.